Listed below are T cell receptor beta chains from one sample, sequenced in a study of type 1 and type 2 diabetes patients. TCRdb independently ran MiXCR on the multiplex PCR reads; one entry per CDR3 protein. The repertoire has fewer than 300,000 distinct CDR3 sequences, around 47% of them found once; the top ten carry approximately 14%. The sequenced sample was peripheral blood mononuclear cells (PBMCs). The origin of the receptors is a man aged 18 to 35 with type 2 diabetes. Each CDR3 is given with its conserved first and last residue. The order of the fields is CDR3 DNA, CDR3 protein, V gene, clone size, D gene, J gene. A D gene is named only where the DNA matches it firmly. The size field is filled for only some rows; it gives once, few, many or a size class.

cdr3_nt: TGTGCTAGTGGCCCAGGGGGCGCTGACACTGAAGCTTTCTTT
cdr3_aa: CASGPGGADTEAFF
v_call: TRBV12-5
clone_size: -
d_call: TRBD1
j_call: TRBJ1-1

cdr3_nt: TGCGCCAGCAGCTTGGTTCTGGTCTCTACCTCCACCCCTGGGGCCAACGTCCTGACTTTC
cdr3_aa: CASSLVLVSTSTPGANVLTF
v_call: TRBV5-1
clone_size: -
d_call: -
j_call: TRBJ2-6

cdr3_nt: TGTGCCAGCAGCTCCGGGACCGATCCCTACGAGCAGTACTTC
cdr3_aa: CASSSGTDPYEQYF
v_call: TRBV7-6
clone_size: -
d_call: -
j_call: TRBJ2-7

cdr3_nt: TGTGCCAGCAGTGGCCACACAGATACGCAGTATTTT
cdr3_aa: CASSGHTDTQYF
v_call: TRBV7-8
clone_size: -
d_call: -
j_call: TRBJ2-3

cdr3_nt: TGTGCCAGTAGTCCCCGAACAGGGATGGCCGCTTTCTTT
cdr3_aa: CASSPRTGMAAFF
v_call: TRBV19
clone_size: -
d_call: -
j_call: TRBJ1-1

cdr3_nt: TGTGCTAGCAGCCCACAGGGACAAGAGACCCAGTACTTC
cdr3_aa: CASSPQGQETQYF
v_call: TRBV7-6
clone_size: -
d_call: -
j_call: TRBJ2-5

cdr3_nt: TGTGCCACCAGCCTAAATCGGGGCGGTGGATACGAGCAGTACTTC
cdr3_aa: CATSLNRGGGYEQYF
v_call: TRBV15
clone_size: -
d_call: -
j_call: TRBJ2-7

cdr3_nt: TGCAGTGCTAGAGTCAAGCGGGAGTCCTACGAGCAGTACTTC
cdr3_aa: CSARVKRESYEQYF
v_call: TRBV20-1
clone_size: -
d_call: TRBD2
j_call: TRBJ2-7

cdr3_nt: TGTGCCTGGAAGGCCTACAATGAGCAGTTCTTC
cdr3_aa: CAWKAYNEQFF
v_call: TRBV30
clone_size: few
d_call: -
j_call: TRBJ2-1

cdr3_nt: TGTGCCAGCAGCCCTCTAGCGGGACACACAGATACGCAGTATTTT
cdr3_aa: CASSPLAGHTDTQYF
v_call: TRBV7-3
clone_size: -
d_call: TRBD2
j_call: TRBJ2-3

cdr3_nt: TGCAGTGCGTGGAGTTCAGCGCCAGATACGCAGTATTTT
cdr3_aa: CSAWSSAPDTQYF
v_call: TRBV20-1
clone_size: -
d_call: -
j_call: TRBJ2-3

cdr3_nt: TGTGCCAGCAGTTTAGGGTTGGGGGGCACTGAAGCTTTCTTT
cdr3_aa: CASSLGLGGTEAFF
v_call: TRBV27
clone_size: -
d_call: -
j_call: TRBJ1-1

cdr3_nt: TGTGCCAGTAGTGCTCCCAAAGAGACCCAGTACTTC
cdr3_aa: CASSAPKETQYF
v_call: TRBV7-8
clone_size: -
d_call: -
j_call: TRBJ2-5

cdr3_nt: TGTGCCATCAACAGGGTCGTAGGGGGAGATACGCAGTATTTT
cdr3_aa: CAINRVVGGDTQYF
v_call: TRBV2
clone_size: few
d_call: -
j_call: TRBJ2-3

cdr3_nt: TGCGCCAGCAGCCCCGAGATAGCGAATGAGCAGTTCTTC
cdr3_aa: CASSPEIANEQFF
v_call: TRBV10-1
clone_size: -
d_call: -
j_call: TRBJ2-1

cdr3_nt: TGTGCCAGCAGCGGGACTTACCATGGGCTGGATGGCGAAAAACTGTTTTTT
cdr3_aa: CASSGTYHGLDGEKLFF
v_call: TRBV25-1
clone_size: -
d_call: -
j_call: TRBJ1-4

cdr3_nt: TGTGCCAGTAGTCCTCATGAGGCCGGGGGTGAAAAACTGTTTTTT
cdr3_aa: CASSPHEAGGEKLFF
v_call: TRBV19
clone_size: -
d_call: -
j_call: TRBJ1-4

cdr3_nt: TGTGCCAGCAAAAAAGGAGGGGGTACTGAAGCTTTCTTT
cdr3_aa: CASKKGGGTEAFF
v_call: TRBV7-8
clone_size: few
d_call: -
j_call: TRBJ1-1

cdr3_nt: -
cdr3_aa: CACSASPGGGTEAFF
v_call: TRBV25-1
clone_size: -
d_call: -
j_call: TRBJ1-1

cdr3_nt: TGTGCCAGCAGTGAATTTTCCGTGACCGAGCAGTACTTC
cdr3_aa: CASSEFSVTEQYF
v_call: TRBV6-1
clone_size: few
d_call: -
j_call: TRBJ2-7

cdr3_nt: TGTGCCAGCACCTCCACTAGCGGGTCTTCCTACGAGCAGTACTTC
cdr3_aa: CASTSTSGSSYEQYF
v_call: TRBV2
clone_size: -
d_call: TRBD2
j_call: TRBJ2-7

cdr3_nt: TGTGCCAGCAGCACACCGGGCCGAGGAATCAACACCATATATTTT
cdr3_aa: CASSTPGRGINTIYF
v_call: TRBV28
clone_size: -
d_call: -
j_call: TRBJ1-3

cdr3_nt: TGTGCCAGCAAAGTGGCAGGCATAACTAATGAAAAACTGTTTTTT
cdr3_aa: CASKVAGITNEKLFF
v_call: TRBV27
clone_size: -
d_call: -
j_call: TRBJ1-4

cdr3_nt: TGTGCCAGTACCACCACAGGGAGAAGGAGTGAAAAACTGTTTTTT
cdr3_aa: CASTTTGRRSEKLFF
v_call: TRBV19
clone_size: once
d_call: -
j_call: TRBJ1-4

cdr3_nt: TGTGCCAGCAGCCGCAGCGGGGGGGCAGGGGAGACCCAGTACTTC
cdr3_aa: CASSRSGGAGETQYF
v_call: TRBV7-3
clone_size: few
d_call: TRBD2
j_call: TRBJ2-5

cdr3_nt: TGTGCCAGCAGCCATCCTGGGTGGATTGGGGCCAACGTCCTGACTTTC
cdr3_aa: CASSHPGWIGANVLTF
v_call: TRBV9
clone_size: -
d_call: -
j_call: TRBJ2-6

cdr3_nt: TGTGCCACCAGTGATTTGGGACAGGAGCAGTTCTTC
cdr3_aa: CATSDLGQEQFF
v_call: TRBV24-1
clone_size: -
d_call: -
j_call: TRBJ2-1

cdr3_nt: TGTGCCAGCAGCTTAGCTGGGAACGGGCTCACTGAAGCTTTCTTT
cdr3_aa: CASSLAGNGLTEAFF
v_call: TRBV7-8
clone_size: -
d_call: -
j_call: TRBJ1-1

cdr3_nt: TGTGCCATCTCAACCGGTTCTGGGGCCAACGTCCTGACTTTC
cdr3_aa: CAISTGSGANVLTF
v_call: TRBV10-3
clone_size: -
d_call: -
j_call: TRBJ2-6

cdr3_nt: TGTGCCAGCAGCTTAGTTCGGGAGGGCGGCTACACCTTC
cdr3_aa: CASSLVREGGYTF
v_call: TRBV7-2
clone_size: -
d_call: -
j_call: TRBJ1-2

cdr3_nt: TGTGCCAGCAGCTTACCTGGCGGCCTCCCTGGGGCCAACGTCCTGACTTTC
cdr3_aa: CASSLPGGLPGANVLTF
v_call: TRBV7-9
clone_size: once
d_call: -
j_call: TRBJ2-6

cdr3_nt: TGTGCCAGCAGCTCTCCGGGACTAGCGGGGATGAGCACAGATACGCAGTATTTT
cdr3_aa: CASSSPGLAGMSTDTQYF
v_call: TRBV7-2
clone_size: few
d_call: TRBD2
j_call: TRBJ2-3

cdr3_nt: TGCGCCAGCAGCCAGACAGGGGCCCCTTATGGCTACACCTTC
cdr3_aa: CASSQTGAPYGYTF
v_call: TRBV4-1
clone_size: few
d_call: TRBD1
j_call: TRBJ1-2

cdr3_nt: TGTGCCACCAGCAGAGAGACCTATCGACTTGGGACAGAGTCCTCCTACGAGCAGTACTTC
cdr3_aa: CATSRETYRLGTESSYEQYF
v_call: TRBV2
clone_size: -
d_call: TRBD1
j_call: TRBJ2-7

cdr3_nt: TGTGCCAGCAGCTTATTTGACCAGCCCAGCTCCTACAATGAGCAGTTCTTC
cdr3_aa: CASSLFDQPSSYNEQFF
v_call: TRBV7-2
clone_size: -
d_call: -
j_call: TRBJ2-1

cdr3_nt: TGTGCCAGTAGTGTGGCAGGGGGCGGGGGAGAGCAGTACTTC
cdr3_aa: CASSVAGGGGEQYF
v_call: TRBV19
clone_size: -
d_call: -
j_call: TRBJ2-7

cdr3_nt: TGTGCCAGCAGTGGGAAGACAGGGGTGAACACTGAAGCTTTCTTT
cdr3_aa: CASSGKTGVNTEAFF
v_call: TRBV25-1
clone_size: -
d_call: TRBD1
j_call: TRBJ1-1

cdr3_nt: TGTGCCAGTAGTATCGGGCCTTTTAGACAGGGTGGTGCGACCCAGTACTTC
cdr3_aa: CASSIGPFRQGGATQYF
v_call: TRBV19
clone_size: -
d_call: TRBD1
j_call: TRBJ2-5

cdr3_nt: TGTGCCAGCAGTCGGGCCTCAATACCCTATGGCTACACCTTC
cdr3_aa: CASSRASIPYGYTF
v_call: TRBV28
clone_size: -
d_call: -
j_call: TRBJ1-2

cdr3_nt: TGCAGCGCCCAAAGGGTGCGCACTGAAGCTTTCTTT
cdr3_aa: CSAQRVRTEAFF
v_call: TRBV29-1
clone_size: few
d_call: -
j_call: TRBJ1-1

cdr3_nt: TGTGCCAGCAGCCAGGCCAGGGGGGGCACCCAGTACTTC
cdr3_aa: CASSQARGGTQYF
v_call: TRBV3-1
clone_size: -
d_call: -
j_call: TRBJ2-5

cdr3_nt: TGTGCCTGGGATTCCGGAGATACGCAGTATTTT
cdr3_aa: CAWDSGDTQYF
v_call: TRBV30
clone_size: few
d_call: -
j_call: TRBJ2-3

cdr3_nt: TGCAGCGTCCTCACACTAGGTGGAGGCTACACCTTC
cdr3_aa: CSVLTLGGGYTF
v_call: TRBV29-1
clone_size: few
d_call: -
j_call: TRBJ1-2

cdr3_nt: TGTGCCAGCTCACAACTAATTCACAATGAGCAGTTCTTC
cdr3_aa: CASSQLIHNEQFF
v_call: TRBV18
clone_size: -
d_call: -
j_call: TRBJ2-1

cdr3_nt: TGTGCCAGCAGTGCGGACAGGGGGTTTGAAAAACTGTTTTTT
cdr3_aa: CASSADRGFEKLFF
v_call: TRBV2
clone_size: few
d_call: TRBD1
j_call: TRBJ1-4